This T cell receptor beta chain was captured in a study of T cells in Graves' hyperthyroidism and ophthalmopathy. The CDR3 extends over 17 amino acids. V shed 2 bases and J 2 bases; nucleotides not matched to a gene: 7. The germline CDR1 and CDR2 sequences are LNHDA and SQIVND (reference sequence). This clonotype was counted between two and nine times. Its antigen is unknown. The diagnoses drew upon clinical symptoms, serum thyroxine and TRAb, thyroid ultrasound and orbital computed tomography. Study findings and constraints: For ophthalmopathy, model prediction preceded onset by a median roughly 6.5 months.

RNA transcripts served as the template for amplifying TCR beta CDR3 regions. When the TCR CDR3 underwent first-round RT-PCR, the HTBI primer set was used. TCRdb re-derived calls from the multiplex PCR reads in MiXCR, one entry per CDR3 protein. The table has 600,000 or so distinct CDR3 sequences, 14% seen once. The TCR originated in a young woman with Graves' ophthalmopathy. The sample taken for sequencing was blood. The V call is TRBV19, the J call TRBJ1-5; 9 bases align to TRBD1. CDR3 loop: CASSIKTGGEGNQPQHF. In DNA form, the CDR3 reads TGTGCCAGTAGTATAAAAACAGGGGGCGAAGGCAATCAGCCCCAGCATTTT.